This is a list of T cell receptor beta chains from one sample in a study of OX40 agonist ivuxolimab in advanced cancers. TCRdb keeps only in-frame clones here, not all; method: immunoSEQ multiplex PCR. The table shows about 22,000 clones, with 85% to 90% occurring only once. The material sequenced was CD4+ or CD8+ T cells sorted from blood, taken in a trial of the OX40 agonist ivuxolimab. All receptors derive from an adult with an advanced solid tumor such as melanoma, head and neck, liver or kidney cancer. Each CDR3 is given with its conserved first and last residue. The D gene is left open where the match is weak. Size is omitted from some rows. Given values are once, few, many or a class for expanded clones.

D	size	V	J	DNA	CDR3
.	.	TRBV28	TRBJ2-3	TGTGCCAGCAGCCTCCTAGGACGTGCAGATACGCAGTATTTT	CASSLLGRADTQYF
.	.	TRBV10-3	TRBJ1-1	TGTGCCATCAGTGAGTCACGGGGTTACGCTGAAGCTTTCTTT	CAISESRGYAEAFF
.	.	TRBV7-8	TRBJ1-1	TGTGCCAGCAGCTTCGGCACAGAGAACACTGAAGCTTTCTTT	CASSFGTENTEAFF
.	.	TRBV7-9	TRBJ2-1	TGTGCCAGCAGTCCTGTGGGAGGAGGCTACAATGAGCAGTTCTTC	CASSPVGGGYNEQFF
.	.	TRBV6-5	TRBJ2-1	TGTGCCAGCAAGGACCCGGCGGGTAAGAATGAGCAGTTCTTC	CASKDPAGKNEQFF
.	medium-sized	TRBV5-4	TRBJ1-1	TGTGCCAGCAGCTGGGGGGTTTTGGGGATGAACACTGAAGCTTTCTTT	CASSWGVLGMNTEAFF
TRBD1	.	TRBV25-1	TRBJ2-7	TGCCAGCAGTGGCCTCGTAACAGGGGTACCTACGAGCAGTACTTC	CQQWPRNRGTYEQYF
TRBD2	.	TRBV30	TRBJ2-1	TGTGCCTGGAGTGGACTAGCGGGTCTTTACAATGAGCAGTTCTTC	CAWSGLAGLYNEQFF
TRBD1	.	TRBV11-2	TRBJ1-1	TGTGCCAGCAGCTCCGGACAGGGTGAAGCTTTCTTT	CASSSGQGEAFF
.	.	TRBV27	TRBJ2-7	TGTGCCAGCAGCCTCGCGGACAGCTACGAGCAGTACTTC	CASSLADSYEQYF
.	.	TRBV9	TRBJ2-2	TGTGCCAGCAGCGTAGAAAGCGCGAACACCGGGGAGCTGTTTTTT	CASSVESANTGELFF
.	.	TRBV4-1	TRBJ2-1	TGCGCCAGCAGCCAAGACCCTCCCCTACCGGGACAAACCTACAATGAGCAGTTCTTC	CASSQDPPLPGQTYNEQFF
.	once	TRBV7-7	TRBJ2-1	TGTGCTAGCAGCTTTTCCAGGTACAATGAGCAGTTCTTC	CASSFSRYNEQFF
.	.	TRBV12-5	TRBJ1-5	TGTGCTAGTGGTTTGGGGGGGAGAACCCAGGCCCAGCATTTT	CASGLGGRTQAQHF
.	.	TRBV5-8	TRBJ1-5	TGTGCCAGCAGCCACAGGGCTCAGCCCCAGCATTTT	CASSHRAQPQHF
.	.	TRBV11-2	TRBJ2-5	TGTGCCAGCAGCTTAGGGTTGGGGGAGACCCAGTACTTC	CASSLGLGETQYF
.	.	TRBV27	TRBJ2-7	TGTGCCAGCAGTCCTAAAGGGGCCCTATCCTACGAGCAGTACTTC	CASSPKGALSYEQYF
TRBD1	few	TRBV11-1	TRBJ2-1	TGTGCCAGCAGCTTATCCCCGGGACAGTTTGCCTACAATGAGCAGTTCTTC	CASSLSPGQFAYNEQFF
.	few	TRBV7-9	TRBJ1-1	TGTGCCAGCAGCTTAGCGGAGAACACTGAAGCTTTCTTT	CASSLAENTEAFF
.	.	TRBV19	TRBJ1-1	TGTGCCAGTAGTATGGAGGGGCAGGGAGACACTGAAGCTTTCTTT	CASSMEGQGDTEAFF
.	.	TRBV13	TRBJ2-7	TGTGCCAGCAGCTTACCCCGGGCTTCCTACGAGCAGTACTTC	CASSLPRASYEQYF
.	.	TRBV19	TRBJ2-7	TGTGCCAGTAGTCAAATACGAGACCCAGCCTACGAGCAGTACTTC	CASSQIRDPAYEQYF
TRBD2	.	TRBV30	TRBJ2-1	TGTGCCTGGAGTGGCGGGAGGCTCAATGAGCAGTTCTTC	CAWSGGRLNEQFF
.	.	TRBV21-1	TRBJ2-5	TGTGCCAGCAGCAAAGCGAAAAGGGCCAGTAGGCAAGAGACCCAGTACTTC	CASSKAKRASRQETQYF
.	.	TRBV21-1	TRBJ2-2	TGTGCCAGCTACCCCCCCCTCTTGGAGGGGTCGAACACCGGGGAGCTGTTTTTT	CASYPPLLEGSNTGELFF
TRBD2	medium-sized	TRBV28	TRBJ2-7	TGTGCCAGCAGTTCAGCCGGGACTAGCGGGAGTTATGAGCAGTACTTC	CASSSAGTSGSYEQYF
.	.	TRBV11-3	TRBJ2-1	TGTGCCAGCAGCTTATCTGGGTGGCGGCAGTTCTTC	CASSLSGWRQFF
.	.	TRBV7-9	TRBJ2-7	TGTGCCAGCAGCTTAGTTGGAAGCCGAAGCTCCTACGAGCAGTACTTC	CASSLVGSRSSYEQYF
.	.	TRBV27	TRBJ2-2	TGTGCCAGCAGTTTATTGGTCACGGGGGCGCGGGGGACCGGGGAGCTGTTTTTT	CASSLLVTGARGTGELFF
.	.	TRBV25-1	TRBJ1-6	TGTGCCAGCAGTGGCCGGGGGAAGTCACCCCTCCACTTT	CASSGRGKSPLHF
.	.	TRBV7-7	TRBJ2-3	TGTGCTAGCAGCGCCGGGACCGGGTCCACAGATACGCAGTATTTT	CASSAGTGSTDTQYF
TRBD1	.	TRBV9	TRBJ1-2	TGTGCCAGCAGCGCTCTAACGACAGGGACCTATGGCTACACCTTC	CASSALTTGTYGYTF
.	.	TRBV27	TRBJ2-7	TGTGCCAGCAGTTTCGTTGCGGAGGGGTACGAGCAGTACTTC	CASSFVAEGYEQYF
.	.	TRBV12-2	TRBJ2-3	TGTGCAAGTCGCTTACTAGGGAGGGCAGATACGCAGTATTTT	CASRLLGRADTQYF
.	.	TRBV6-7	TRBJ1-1	TGTGCCAGCAGACCCCTCCTGGACACTGAAGCTTTCTTT	CASRPLLDTEAFF
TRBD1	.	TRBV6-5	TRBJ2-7	TGTGCCAGCAGCTCAGGGGGCGAGCAGTACTTC	CASSSGGEQYF